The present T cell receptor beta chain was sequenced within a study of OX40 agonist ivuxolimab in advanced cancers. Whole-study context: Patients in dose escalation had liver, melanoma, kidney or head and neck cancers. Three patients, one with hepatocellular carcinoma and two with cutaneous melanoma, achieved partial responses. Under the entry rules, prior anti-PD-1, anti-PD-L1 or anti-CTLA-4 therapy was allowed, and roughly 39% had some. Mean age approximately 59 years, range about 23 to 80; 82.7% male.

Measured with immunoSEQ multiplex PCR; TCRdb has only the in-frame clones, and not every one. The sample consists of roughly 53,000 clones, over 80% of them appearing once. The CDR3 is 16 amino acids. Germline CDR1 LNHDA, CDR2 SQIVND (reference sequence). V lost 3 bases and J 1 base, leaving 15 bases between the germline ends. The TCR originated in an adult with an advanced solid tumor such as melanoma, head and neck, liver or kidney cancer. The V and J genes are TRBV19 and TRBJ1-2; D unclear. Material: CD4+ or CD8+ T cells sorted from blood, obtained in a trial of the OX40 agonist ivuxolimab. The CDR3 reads CASSMLLADYNYGYTF. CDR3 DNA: TGTGCCAGTAGTATGCTTTTGGCAGACTATAACTATGGCTACACCTTC.